This passage covers 21 T cell receptor beta chains from one sample sequenced in a study of blood T cells in healthy people across ages. The authors ran a second PCR of about 6 to 11 cycles using a sample-barcoded 5' primer and a J-beta primer mix. One entry per CDR3 protein results from TCRdb running MiXCR on the 5' RACE reads. Of around 940,000 distinct CDR3 sequences detected, 51% appear once; the ten largest clones hold 20% to 25%. The sequencing sample was made of blood. Receptors originate from a woman aged 55-75 years in good health.

V gene TRBV4-2 combines with J gene TRBJ2-1; TRBD2 agrees at 7 bases. The CDR3 is made up of 16 amino acids. The J segment lost 6 bases and the V segment lost 1 base, leaving 9 bases of the junction unmatched. CDR1 is LGHNA and CDR2 is YNFKEQ in the germline V gene. The CDR3 spells CASSQAGMGGSNEQFF. Here the CDR3 DNA reads TGTGCCAGCAGCCAAGCGGGTATGGGCGGGAGCAATGAGCAGTTCTTC.

This clonotype was counted a few times. The CDR3 nucleotides read TGTGCCAGCTCACCAAAAGGTGCACAGGGGATCGAGACCCAGTACTTC. Its translation is CASSPKGAQGIETQYF. The chain uses TRBV18 and TRBJ2-5; 7 positions match TRBD1. Per germline, CDR1 KGHSH and CDR2 LQKENI. The CDR3 is made up of 16 amino acids. The V and J ends lost 2 bases and 5 bases, in that order; junction bases with no gene match: 11.

The genes are TRBV5-1 and TRBJ2-6, with TRBD1 matching 7 bases. This CDR3 region has 19 residues. V was pared by 9 bases and J by 0 bases, with 18 bases of the junction left unmatched. The germline gives CDR1 SGHRS, CDR2 YFSETQ. The CDR3 here is CANQGQPRDPNSGANVLTF. Here the CDR3 DNA reads TGCGCCAACCAGGGACAGCCCAGAGACCCCAACTCTGGGGCCAACGTCCTGACTTTC.

This clonotype was detected a few times. The chain carries TRBV27 and TRBJ2-7; the D gene is possibly TRBD1 (5 bases). The germline gives CDR1 MNHEY, CDR2 SMNVEV (reference sequence). This CDR3 is 15 amino acids long. Trimming took off 2 bases at V and 3 bases at J, with 14 bases between the two ends. CDR3 bases: TGTGCCAGCAGTTTAGGGGCCTGGGGTCGCTACGAGCAGTACTTC. As protein: CASSLGAWGRYEQYF.

The rearrangement uses TRBV27 and TRBJ2-5; tentative D call: TRBD2 (5 bases). The last part of the DNA fits TRBJ2-7 better; the J call may be wrong. The length of the CDR3 is 13 residues. CDR1 and CDR2 from the germline V gene are MNHEY and SMNVEV (reference sequence). CDR3 sequence (DNA): TGTGCCAGCAGACCGGGCGCGGGCGGCGAGCAGTACTTC. The encoded protein is CASRPGAGGEQYF.

The chain uses TRBV20-1 and TRBJ2-1; D is unclear. The J call may be incorrect, as the DNA end agrees better with TRBJ2-7. Germline CDR1 reads DFQATT; CDR2 reads SNEGSKA (reference sequence). The length of the CDR3 is 15 residues. The CDR3 sequence: CSAIDANKGSYEQYF. CDR3 sequence (DNA): TGCAGTGCCATAGACGCCAACAAGGGATCCTACGAGCAGTACTTC.

V gene TRBV29-1 combines with J gene TRBJ1-4, with a weak D call TRBD1 (5 bases). The CDR3 is 15 residues long. Germline V gives CDR1 SQVTM, CDR2 ANQGSEA. V lost 6 bases and J 5 bases, leaving 19 bases between the germline ends. CDR3: CSVAGTSSYNEKLFF. CDR3 nucleotides: TGCAGCGTAGCCGGGACTAGCTCCTACAATGAAAAACTGTTTTTT. Supplemented by reference TRBV29-1 and TRBJ1-4, the full variable domain reads SAVISQKPSRDICQRGTSLTIQCQVDSQVTMMFWYRQQPGQSLTLIATANQGSEATYESGFVIDKFPISRPNLTFSTLTVSNMSPEDSSIYLCSVAGTSSYNEKLFFGSGTQLSVL.

This clonotype has only one observation. This rearrangement joins TRBV7-7 to TRBJ2-1; a possible D gene is TRBD2 (5 bases). V gave up 3 bases and J gave up 3 bases, with 9 bases separating them. The CDR3 covers 14 residues. CDR1 is SSHAT and CDR2 is FNYEAQ in the germline V gene (reference sequence). The CDR3 reads CASSFGGRYNEQFF. The CDR3 DNA reads as TGTGCCAGCAGCTTTGGCGGGCGCTACAATGAGCAGTTCTTC.

The V call is TRBV6-2 or TRBV6-3, the J call TRBJ1-5; D might be TRBD1 (5 bases). Germline loops: CDR1 MNHEY, CDR2 SVGEGT. This CDR3 contains 17 residues. V shed 2 bases and J shed 5 bases, with 19 bases lying between them. CDR3 amino acids: CASSYRGRGGLDQPQHF. Written as DNA, the CDR3 is TGTGCCAGCAGTTACCGGGGCCGAGGCGGGTTGGATCAGCCCCAGCATTTT.

The rearrangement links TRBV28 to TRBJ2-7, with 14 nucleotides matching TRBD2. CDR3 length: 18 amino acids. CDR1 and CDR2 (germline): MDHEN, SYDVKM. The ends lost 0 bases at V and 4 bases at J; junction bases unmatched: 8. CDR3 residues: CASSLWGLAGVREYEQYF. Here the CDR3 DNA reads TGTGCCAGCAGTTTATGGGGACTAGCGGGAGTTAGGGAATACGAGCAGTACTTC.

This chain uses TRBV18 with TRBJ2-3; 8 bases align to TRBD2. In germline, CDR1 is KGHSH, CDR2 LQKENI. The CDR3 has 16 amino acids. J gave up 1 base and V 3 bases, and 6 bases lay outside the gene matches. The CDR3 loop is CASSPRAGEGTDTQYF. In DNA, the CDR3 is TGTGCCAGCTCACCCCGAGCGGGAGAGGGCACAGATACGCAGTATTTT.

This clonotype appeared once. The rearrangement links TRBV28 to TRBJ2-5; maybe TRBD1 (8 bases). The ends were cut back, 4 bases at V and 5 bases at J, with 17 bases in the middle. The CDR3 spans 15 residues. The germline gives CDR1 MDHEN, CDR2 SYDVKM. CDR3 in DNA: TGTGCCAGCAGTTCCGGACAGGGAGGGAGGGAGACCCAGTACTTC. Protein sequence: CASSSGQGGRETQYF.

The sample holds a few counts of this clonotype. The chain combines TRBV7-3 with TRBJ2-6; TRBD1 might be the D (6 bases). V dropped 6 bases and J dropped 0 bases, with 15 bases sitting between them. The CDR3 runs 17 residues. Germline assignment: CDR1 SGHTA and CDR2 FQGTGA. CDR3 in DNA: TGTGCCAGCAGTATTACAGGGTCCCCCTCTGGGGCCAACGTCCTGACTTTC. It specifies CASSITGSPSGANVLTF.

The chain carries TRBV20-1 and TRBJ2-5; 12 bases map to TRBD1. Losses at the gene ends were 4 bases for V and 5 bases for J; bases not matched to a gene: 8. Germline lookup yields CDR1 DFQATT and CDR2 SNEGSKA (reference sequence). CDR3 length: 15 residues. CDR3 DNA sequence: TGCAGTGCTACGACCGGGACAGGGGGCTCTGAGACCCAGTACTTC. It is translated as CSATTGTGGSETQYF.

This clonotype was counted at least ten times. The chain recombines TRBV4-2 with TRBJ2-3, with 7 bases lining up with TRBD2. V shed 0 bases and J 3 bases; nucleotides not matched to a gene: 18. The germline V gene encodes CDR1 LGHNA and CDR2 YNFKEQ. The CDR3 is 20 residues long. The CDR3, as DNA: TGTGCCAGCAGCCAAGATGTACGGCTAGCGGCCCAGGGAGCTACAGATACGCAGTATTTT. Amino acid sequence: CASSQDVRLAAQGATDTQYF.

The chain is built from TRBV11-1 and TRBJ1-5; no clear D gene. The CDR3 is 13 residues long. CDR1 and CDR2 (germline): SGHAT, FQDESV (reference sequence). The V and J ends lost 3 bases and 4 bases respectively, with 7 bases between them. CDR3 in DNA: TGTGCCAGCAGCTTCGATGTGAATCAGCCCCAGCATTTT. Its translation is CASSFDVNQPQHF.

The chain employs TRBV18 and TRBJ2-7; TRBD2 matches 11 bases. J gave up 3 bases and V 0 bases, and 10 bases lay outside the gene matches. Germline V gene data show CDR1 as KGHSH and CDR2 as LQKENI. This CDR3 contains 18 residues. The CDR3 sequence is CASSPPGLAGGSNYEQYF. The CDR3 coding sequence is TGTGCCAGCTCACCACCCGGACTAGCGGGTGGATCCAACTACGAGCAGTACTTC. Full variable domain (missing parts from reference TRBV18 and TRBJ2-7): NAGVMQNPRHLVRRRGQEARLRCSPMKGHSHVYWYRQLPEEGLKFMVYLQKENIIDESGMPKERFSAEFPKEGPSILRIQQVVRGDSAAYFCASSPPGLAGGSNYEQYFGPGTRLTVT.

The J gene is TRBJ2-3, the V gene TRBV20-1; D is ambiguous. V shed 0 bases and J shed 2 bases, with 15 bases lying between them. Germline V gene lookup returns CDR1 DFQATT and CDR2 SNEGSKA (reference sequence). The CDR3 runs to 16 residues. CDR3 in DNA: TGCAGTGCTAGAGAACAAGGGCGGACCCCCACAGATACGCAGTATTTT. Translated: CSAREQGRTPTDTQYF.

J is TRBJ2-7 and V is TRBV15; 9 bases are shared with TRBD2. CDR1 LNHNV and CDR2 YYDKDF come from the germline V gene (reference sequence). The CDR3 sequence is 16 residues long. Trimming cost V 0 bases and J 6 bases; bases outside gene matches: 9. The CDR3 nucleotides are TGTGCCACCAGCAGAGATCGGCTAGCGGGATATGCCGAGCAGTACTTC. As protein: CATSRDRLAGYAEQYF. Filled out from reference TRBV15 and TRBJ2-7, the complete variable domain reads DAMVIQNPRYQVTQFGKPVTLSCSQTLNHNVMYWYQQKSSQAPKLLFHYYDKDFNNEADTPDNFQSRRPNTSFCFLDIRSPGLGDTAMYLCATSRDRLAGYAEQYFGPGTRLTVT.

CDR3 in amino acids: CASSVTPVGAIPDTQYF. The CDR3 DNA reads as TGCGCCAGCAGCGTAACCCCGGTAGGGGCGATACCAGATACGCAGTATTTT. The gene calls are TRBV5-1 and TRBJ2-3; D is possibly TRBD1 (5 bases). Looked up from germline, CDR1 is SGHRS and CDR2 is YFSETQ. Trimming left V 4 bases short and J 4 bases short, with 22 bases between. The CDR3 sequence is 17 residues long.

The chain recombines TRBV6-5 with TRBJ2-3, with 8 positions matching TRBD1. CDR3 size: 16 residues. In germline, CDR1 is MNHEY, CDR2 SVGAGI. Trimming at V came to 0 bases and at J to 6 bases, leaving 8 bases not matched to a gene. The CDR3 DNA sequence: TGTGCCAGCAGTTACTCGGGTCAGGGGGCCATGGATACGCAGTATTTT. As protein: CASSYSGQGAMDTQYF.